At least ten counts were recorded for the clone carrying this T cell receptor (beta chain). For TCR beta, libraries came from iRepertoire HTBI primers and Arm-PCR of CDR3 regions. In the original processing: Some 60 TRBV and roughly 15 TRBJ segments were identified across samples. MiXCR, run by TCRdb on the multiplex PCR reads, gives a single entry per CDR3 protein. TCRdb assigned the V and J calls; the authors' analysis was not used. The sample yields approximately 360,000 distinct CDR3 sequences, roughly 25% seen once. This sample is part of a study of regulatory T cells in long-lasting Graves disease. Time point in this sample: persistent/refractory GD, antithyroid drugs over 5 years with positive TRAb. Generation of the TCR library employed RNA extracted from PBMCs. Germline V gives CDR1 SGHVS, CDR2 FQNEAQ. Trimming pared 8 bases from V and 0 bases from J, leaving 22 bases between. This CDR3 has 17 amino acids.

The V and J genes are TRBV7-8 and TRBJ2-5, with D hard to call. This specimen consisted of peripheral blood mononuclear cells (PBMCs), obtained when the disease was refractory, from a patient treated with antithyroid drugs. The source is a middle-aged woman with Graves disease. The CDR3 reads CASPPSADKVYQETQYF. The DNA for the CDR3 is TGTGCCAGCCCTCCCTCTGCAGATAAAGTGTACCAAGAGACCCAGTACTTC.